This T cell receptor (beta chain) was identified during a study of CD8 T cells in ankylosing spondylitis. V dropped 3 bases and J dropped 5 bases, with 7 bases sitting between them. CDR3 length equals 13 residues. Worth noting for this clonotype: As yet, its antigen is unknown.

Study observations and caveats: Disease-linked clones reportedly concentrated significantly in matched ankylosing spondylitis synovial fluid. Reports of some motif variants in reactive arthritis synovial fluid and blood predate this one.

Quantitative barcoded 5'-RACE was used to prepare TCR beta libraries. MiXCR was run by TCRdb on the 5' RACE reads, yielding one entry per CDR3 protein. The sample has tens of thousands of distinct CDR3 sequences, 25% to 35% seen once. The chain carries TRBV12-3 or TRBV12-4 and TRBJ2-2; D not certain. Specimen: blood, either unsorted or a sorted T cell fraction (not recorded which). This clonotype originated in a male donor with ankylosing spondylitis or in good health (not recorded which). Here the CDR3 reads CASSFDLTGELFF. The DNA of the CDR3 is TGTGCCAGCAGTTTCGACCTTACCGGGGAGCTGTTTTTT.